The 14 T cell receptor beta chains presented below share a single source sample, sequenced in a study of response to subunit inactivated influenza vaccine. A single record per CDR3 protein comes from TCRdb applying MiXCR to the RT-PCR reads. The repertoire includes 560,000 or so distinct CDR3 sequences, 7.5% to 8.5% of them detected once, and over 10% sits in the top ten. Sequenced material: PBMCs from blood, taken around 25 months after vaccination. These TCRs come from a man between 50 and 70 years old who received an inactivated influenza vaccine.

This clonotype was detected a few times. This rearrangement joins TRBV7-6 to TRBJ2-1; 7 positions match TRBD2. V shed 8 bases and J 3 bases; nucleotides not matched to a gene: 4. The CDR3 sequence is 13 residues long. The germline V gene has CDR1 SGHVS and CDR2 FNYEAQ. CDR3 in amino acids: CASGPGGYNEQFF. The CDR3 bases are TGTGCCAGCGGCCCGGGGGGCTACAATGAGCAGTTCTTC.

The CDR3 sequence: CASSLMAGTDTQYF. In nucleotides, the CDR3 is TGTGCCAGCAGTTTAATGGCGGGCACAGATACGCAGTATTTT. The chain is built from TRBV12-3 or TRBV12-4 and TRBJ2-3; D remains unclear. V lost 2 bases, J lost 1 base, and 7 bases lay in between. This CDR3 spans 14 amino acids.

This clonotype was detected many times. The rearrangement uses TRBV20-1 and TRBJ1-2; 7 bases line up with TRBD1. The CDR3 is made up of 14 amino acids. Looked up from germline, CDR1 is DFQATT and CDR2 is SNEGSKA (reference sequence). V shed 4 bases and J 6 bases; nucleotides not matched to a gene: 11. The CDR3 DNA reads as TGCAGTGCTACCCTGGGGAGGGGGCCCCATGGCTACACCTTC. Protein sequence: CSATLGRGPHGYTF.

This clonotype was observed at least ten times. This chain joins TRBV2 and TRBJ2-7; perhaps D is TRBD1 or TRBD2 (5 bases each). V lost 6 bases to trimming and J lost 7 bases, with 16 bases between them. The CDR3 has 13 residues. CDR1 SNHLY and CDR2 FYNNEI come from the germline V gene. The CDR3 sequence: CASSLTGSGEQYF. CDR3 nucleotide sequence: TGTGCCAGCAGCCTAACAGGATCGGGAGAGCAGTACTTC.

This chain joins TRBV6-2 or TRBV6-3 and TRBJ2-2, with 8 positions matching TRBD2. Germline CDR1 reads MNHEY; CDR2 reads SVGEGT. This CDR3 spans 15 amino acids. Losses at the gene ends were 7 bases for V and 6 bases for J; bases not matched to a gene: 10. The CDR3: CASIRGLGFSGELFF. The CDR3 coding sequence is TGTGCCAGCATACGGGGACTAGGGTTTTCCGGGGAGCTGTTTTTT.

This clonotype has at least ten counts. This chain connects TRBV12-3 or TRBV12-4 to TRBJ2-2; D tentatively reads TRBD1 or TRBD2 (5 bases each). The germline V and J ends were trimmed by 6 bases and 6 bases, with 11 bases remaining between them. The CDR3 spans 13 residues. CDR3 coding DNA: TGTGCCAGCAGCCGCCCGGGACCCGGGGAGCTGTTTTTT. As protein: CASSRPGPGELFF.

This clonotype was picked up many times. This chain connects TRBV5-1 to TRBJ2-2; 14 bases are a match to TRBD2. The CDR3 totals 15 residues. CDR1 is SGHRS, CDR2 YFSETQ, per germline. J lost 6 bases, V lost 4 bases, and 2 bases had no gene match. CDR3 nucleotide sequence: TGCGCCAGCAGCGGGGGACTAGCGGGAGCCGGGGAGCTGTTTTTT. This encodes CASSGGLAGAGELFF.

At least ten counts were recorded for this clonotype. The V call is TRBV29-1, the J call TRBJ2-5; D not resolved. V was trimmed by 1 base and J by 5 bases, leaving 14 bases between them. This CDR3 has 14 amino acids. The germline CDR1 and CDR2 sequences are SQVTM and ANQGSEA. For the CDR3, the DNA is TGCAGCGTTGAAGTCCGGCTAGAGGATGAGACCCAGTACTTC. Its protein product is CSVEVRLEDETQYF.

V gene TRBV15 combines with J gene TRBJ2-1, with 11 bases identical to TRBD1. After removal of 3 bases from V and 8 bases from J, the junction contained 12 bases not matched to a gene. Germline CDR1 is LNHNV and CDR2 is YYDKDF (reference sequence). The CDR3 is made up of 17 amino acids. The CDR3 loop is CATSRLSSGTGGDEQFF. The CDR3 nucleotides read TGTGCCACCAGCAGGCTCTCCTCCGGGACAGGGGGTGATGAGCAGTTCTTC.

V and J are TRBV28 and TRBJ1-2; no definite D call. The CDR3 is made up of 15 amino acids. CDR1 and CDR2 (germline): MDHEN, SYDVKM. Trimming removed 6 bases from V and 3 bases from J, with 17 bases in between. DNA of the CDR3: TGTGCCAGCAGCAATACAGAGAGTATTGACTATGGCTACACCTTC. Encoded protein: CASSNTESIDYGYTF.

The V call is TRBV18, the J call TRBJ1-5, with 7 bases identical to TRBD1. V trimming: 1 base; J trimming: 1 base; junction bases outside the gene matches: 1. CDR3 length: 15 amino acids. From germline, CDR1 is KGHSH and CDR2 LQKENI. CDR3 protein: CASSPRGQSNQPQHF. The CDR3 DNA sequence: TGTGCCAGCTCACCACGGGGACAGAGCAATCAGCCCCAGCATTTT. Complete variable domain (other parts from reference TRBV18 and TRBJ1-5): NAGVMQNPRHLVRRRGQEARLRCSPMKGHSHVYWYRQLPEEGLKFMVYLQKENIIDESGMPKERFSAEFPKEGPSILRIQQVVRGDSAAYFCASSPRGQSNQPQHFGDGTRLSIL.

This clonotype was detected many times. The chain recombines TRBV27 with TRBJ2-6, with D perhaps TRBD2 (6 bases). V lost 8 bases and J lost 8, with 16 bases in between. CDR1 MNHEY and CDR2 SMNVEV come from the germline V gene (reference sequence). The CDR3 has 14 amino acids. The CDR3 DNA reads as TGTGCCAGCGGTCTTGCGGGGTATTCCAACGTCCTGACTTTC. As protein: CASGLAGYSNVLTF.

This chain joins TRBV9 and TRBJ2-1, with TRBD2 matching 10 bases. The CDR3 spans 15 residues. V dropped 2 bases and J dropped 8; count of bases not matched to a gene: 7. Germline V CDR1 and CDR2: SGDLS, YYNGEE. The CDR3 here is CASSVSSGRVDEQFF. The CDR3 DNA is TGTGCCAGCAGCGTTTCCAGCGGGAGGGTCGATGAGCAGTTCTTC.

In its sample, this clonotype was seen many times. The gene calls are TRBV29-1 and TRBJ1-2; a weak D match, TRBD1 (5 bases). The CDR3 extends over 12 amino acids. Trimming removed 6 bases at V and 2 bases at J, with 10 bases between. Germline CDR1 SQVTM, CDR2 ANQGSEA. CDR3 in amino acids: CSVDDRNYGYTF. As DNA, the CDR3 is TGCAGCGTCGATGACAGAAACTATGGCTACACCTTC.